Below, 23 T cell receptor beta chains from the same sample are listed, as sequenced in a study of T-cell reconstitution after alpha-beta-depleted transplantation in children listed by TCRdb under 2016. Sample treatment or condition, as interpreted from the label and publication: allogeneic hematopoietic cell transplantation with graft depleted of TCRalphabeta T cells and CD19 B cells. Library preparation used PCR. The run used an Illumina HiSeq 2500. To normalize quantification of the TCRbeta repertoire, the TCR libraries were built with molecular barcoding that relied on unique molecular identifiers. Using fastp at Q25 and MiXCR, TCRdb reprocessed the public reads and kept productive beta chains. Each record represents a unique CDR3 protein, reported with the most common genes and DNA among its rows. Counted in this sample were 100,000 to 130,000 distinct CDR3 sequences; 5.5% to 7% of them appeared once. The top ten hold 20% to 25% of the sample.

This specimen was PBMCs, mostly from graft donor cells, taken 360 days after TCRalphabeta/CD19-depleted stem cell transplant. The receptors stem from a male patient between 2 and 15 years old who had a stem cell transplant for acute lymphoblastic leukemia, so the T cells may come from the graft donor.

The table lists this clonotype with a few counts. This rearrangement joins TRBV11-2 to TRBJ2-7; TRBD1 is a possible D gene (5 bases). Trimming cost V 5 bases and J 0 bases, with 8 bases left between them. The CDR3 runs to 13 residues. Germline V lookup: CDR1 SGHAT, CDR2 FQNNGV. CDR3 coding DNA: TGTGCCAGCAGCGCGGACACCTCCTACGAGCAGTACTTC. Protein product: CASSADTSYEQYF.

This clonotype was counted at least ten times. J is TRBJ1-2 and V is TRBV7-8, with D tentatively TRBD1 (5 bases). Germline CDR1 is SGHVS and CDR2 is FQNEAQ. The CDR3 covers 14 residues. V was trimmed by 2 bases and J by 8 bases, leaving 15 bases between them. CDR3 residues: CASSLNVRVNGYTF. The DNA of the CDR3 is TGTGCCAGCAGCTTAAACGTCAGGGTAAACGGCTACACCTTC.

This clonotype was detected many times. The gene calls are TRBV20-1 and TRBJ2-3; no firm D call. CDR1 DFQATT and CDR2 SNEGSKA come from the germline V gene (reference sequence). The CDR3 spans 14 residues. V lost 5 bases and J lost 2, with 14 bases in between. CDR3 nucleotide sequence: TGCAGTGCTTCAACCTTCTATAACACAGATACGCAGTATTTT. Protein sequence: CSASTFYNTDTQYF.

This clonotype was picked up many times. V gene TRBV27 combines with J gene TRBJ1-2, with D maybe TRBD1 (6 bases). The CDR3 is made up of 13 amino acids. Trimming shortened V by 7 bases and J by 3 bases, and 12 bases separated the two germline ends. Per germline, CDR1 MNHEY and CDR2 SMNVEV (reference sequence). The CDR3 spells CASIGGGDYGYTF. The CDR3 nucleotides are TGTGCCAGCATAGGGGGGGGGGACTATGGCTACACCTTC.

This clonotype was seen many times. This chain joins TRBV29-1 and TRBJ1-4; D gene unclear. There are 11 residues in the CDR3. Germline V lookup: CDR1 SQVTM, CDR2 ANQGSEA. The V gene lost 4 bases and the J gene lost 2 bases, with 2 bases spanning the gap. CDR3: CSVGTNEKLFF. The CDR3 DNA reads as TGCAGCGTTGGGACTAATGAAAAACTGTTTTTT.

There are a few counts of this clonotype. The V and J genes are TRBV9 and TRBJ1-1; TRBD1 might be the D (5 bases). V lost 1 base to trimming and J lost 4 bases, with 8 bases between them. The CDR3 is made up of 13 amino acids. The germline V gene has CDR1 SGDLS and CDR2 YYNGEE. CDR3 coding DNA: TGTGCCAGCAGCGTACCCGGGGGCACTGAAGCTTTCTTT. Translated, it gives CASSVPGGTEAFF.

The table lists this clonotype with many counts. CDR3 DNA sequence: TGCGCCAGCAGCTTATGGGGGCAAAACAATGAGCAGTTCTTC. This translates into CASSLWGQNNEQFF. This chain connects TRBV5-1 to TRBJ2-1, with D tentatively TRBD1 (6 bases). Germline V gene data show CDR1 as SGHRS and CDR2 as YFSETQ. The CDR3 totals 14 residues. V gave up 2 bases and J gave up 5 bases, with 11 bases separating them.

The chain uses TRBV13 and TRBJ2-3; D possibly corresponds to TRBD1 (5 bases). Trimming cost V 3 bases and J 0 bases, with 19 bases left between them. The length of the CDR3 is 18 residues. Per the germline V gene, CDR1 is PRHDT and CDR2 is FYEKMQ (reference sequence). CDR3 sequence reads: CASSFSFRDETSTDTQYF. CDR3 in DNA: TGTGCCAGCAGCTTCTCTTTCAGGGATGAGACTAGCACAGATACGCAGTATTTT. Variable domain in full (rest from reference TRBV13 and TRBJ2-3): AAGVIQSPRHLIKEKRETATLKCYPIPRHDTVYWYQQGPGQDPQFLISFYEKMQSDKGSIPDRFSAQQFSDYHSELNMSSLELGDSALYFCASSFSFRDETSTDTQYFGPGTRLTVL.

V gene TRBV24-1 combines with J gene TRBJ2-2, with 14 bases matching TRBD2. V lost 4 bases, J lost 4 bases, and 4 bases stayed unmatched. The CDR3 totals 17 residues. From germline, CDR1 is KGHDR and CDR2 SFDVKD. This chain's CDR3 is CATSDIGLAGGTGELFF. The CDR3 DNA sequence: TGTGCCACCAGTGACATTGGACTAGCGGGAGGCACCGGGGAGCTGTTTTTT.

This clonotype was recorded at least ten times. The chain recombines TRBV28 with TRBJ1-6, with D tentatively TRBD1 (5 bases). Germline CDR1 and CDR2: MDHEN and SYDVKM. This CDR3 contains 16 residues. Trimming pared 2 bases from V and 9 bases from J, leaving 17 bases between. CDR3 DNA: TGTGCCAGCAGTTTAGGCGTTCCGGGCGGGGGTTCACCCCTCCACTTT. Its protein product is CASSLGVPGGGSPLHF.

This clonotype was seen repeatedly, ten times or more. The chain uses TRBV6-5 and TRBJ2-7; 10 nucleotides line up with TRBD1. The ends lost 2 bases at V and 3 bases at J; junction bases unmatched: 1. The germline V gene encodes CDR1 MNHEY and CDR2 SVGAGI. This CDR3 contains 14 residues. CDR3 sequence: CASSYGTGVYEQYF. The CDR3, as DNA: TGTGCCAGCAGTTACGGGACAGGGGTCTACGAGCAGTACTTC.

This clonotype was recorded many times. V usage is TRBV7-3 and J usage is TRBJ2-5; D is tentatively TRBD1 or TRBD2 (5 bases each). V lost 4 bases and J lost 4, with 10 bases in between. This CDR3 has 13 residues. In germline, CDR1 is SGHTA, CDR2 FQGTGA. CDR3 in amino acids: CASSSERGETQYF. CDR3 coding DNA: TGTGCCAGCAGCTCCGAGAGGGGAGAGACCCAGTACTTC.

This clonotype came up many times. V usage is TRBV28 and J usage is TRBJ1-1, with TRBD1 as a possible D gene (5 bases). Germline CDR1 and CDR2: MDHEN and SYDVKM. The CDR3 is 15 residues long. Between the trimmed V and J ends, which lost 5 bases and 4 bases, there was a span of 17 bases. The CDR3 loop reads CASSPATTGITEAFF. The CDR3 coding sequence is TGTGCCAGCAGTCCCGCAACCACAGGAATCACTGAAGCTTTCTTT.

This rearrangement joins TRBV11-2 to TRBJ1-5; D gene unclear. Germline lookup yields CDR1 SGHAT and CDR2 FQNNGV. Deletions cut 2 bases from V and 0 bases from J, with 11 bases between. The CDR3 extends over 16 amino acids. In DNA, the CDR3 is TGTGCCAGCAGCTTAAGATCTAGGTATAGCAATCAGCCCCAGCATTTT. Translation: CASSLRSRYSNQPQHF.

In its sample, this clonotype was seen a few times. The chain uses TRBV2 and TRBJ2-7; D might be TRBD1 or TRBD2, each matching 5 bases. The germline CDR1 and CDR2 sequences are SNHLY and FYNNEI. The CDR3 is made up of 15 amino acids. V was cut by 4 bases and J by 6 bases, with 19 bases left in between. CDR3 sequence (DNA): TGTGCCAGCAGTGTAGCCGGGACGGCCCACTTCGAGCAGTACTTC. As protein: CASSVAGTAHFEQYF.

This clonotype was observed a handful of times. The gene calls are TRBV28 and TRBJ2-4; D may match TRBD1 or TRBD2 (6 bases each). The CDR3 sequence is 15 residues long. Germline assignment: CDR1 MDHEN and CDR2 SYDVKM. Trimming cost V 7 bases and J 6 bases, with 19 bases left between them. The CDR3 is CASTPGGDPRNIQYF. The CDR3 nucleotides read TGTGCCAGCACCCCCGGGGGCGATCCGAGAAACATTCAGTACTTC.

At least ten counts were recorded for this clonotype. The chain carries TRBV5-1 and TRBJ2-3, with D unclear. Germline V lookup: CDR1 SGHRS, CDR2 YFSETQ. V lost 5 bases to trimming and J lost 2 bases, with 6 bases between them. This CDR3 is built from 12 residues. The CDR3 DNA reads TGCGCCAGCAGGGGTTCCACAGATACGCAGTATTTT. It yields the protein CASRGSTDTQYF.

To note about this clonotype: A clone one base away is much larger, so this may be a read error. The chain couples TRBV5-5 to TRBJ2-7; no definite D call. The CDR3 is 14 amino acids. Per the germline V gene, CDR1 is SGHKS and CDR2 is YYEKEE (reference sequence). CDR3 in amino acids: CDSSLRGSDYEQYF. In nucleotides, the CDR3 is TGTGACAGCAGCTTGAGAGGATCTGACTACGAGCAGTACTTC. Combining the CDR3 with reference TRBV5-5 and TRBJ2-7 gives the whole variable domain DAGVTQSPTHLIKTRGQQVTLRCSPISGHKSVSWYQQVLGQGPQFIFQYYEKEERGRGNFPDRFSARQFPNYSSELNVNALLLGDSALYLCDSSLRGSDYEQYFGPGTRLTVT.

This clonotype was seen repeatedly, ten times or more. The chain has TRBV29-1 and TRBJ2-5; 7 positions match TRBD2. The germline gives CDR1 SQVTM, CDR2 ANQGSEA. CDR3 length: 15 amino acids. V lost 4 bases to trimming and J lost 4 bases; unmatched junction nucleotides: 12. Written as DNA, the CDR3 is TGCAGCGTTGTGGGCAGGGAGGGACCCAGAGAGACCCAGTACTTC. Residues: CSVVGREGPRETQYF.

The chain employs TRBV27 and TRBJ2-7, with 11 bases aligning to TRBD1. The V and J ends lost 5 bases and 0 bases, in that order; junction bases with no gene match: 6. This CDR3 is built from 16 residues. Germline lookup yields CDR1 MNHEY and CDR2 SMNVEV (reference sequence). CDR3 in DNA: TGTGCCAGCAGTCTACGCGGGACAGGGGGCTCCTACGAGCAGTACTTC. Translation: CASSLRGTGGSYEQYF.

The rearrangement links TRBV7-9 to TRBJ2-7; 8 bases agree with TRBD2. The CDR3 runs to 16 residues. J lost 1 base, V lost 3 bases, and 8 bases had no gene match. CDR1 and CDR2 (germline): SEHNR, FQNEAQ (reference sequence). CDR3 protein: CASSFGPGGGSYEQYF. CDR3 nucleotides: TGTGCCAGCAGCTTCGGCCCGGGCGGGGGGTCCTACGAGCAGTACTTC.

This clonotype was counted many times. This CDR3 is CASPGTRAGELFF. CDR3 DNA sequence: TGCGCCAGCCCAGGGACTCGTGCCGGGGAGCTGTTTTTT. The V call is TRBV5-1, the J call TRBJ2-2; D might be TRBD2 (6 bases). Germline V gene lookup returns CDR1 SGHRS and CDR2 YFSETQ. This CDR3 comprises 13 residues. V lost 7 bases and J 6 bases, leaving 13 bases between the germline ends.

This clonotype was detected ten times or more. V usage is TRBV9 and J usage is TRBJ2-3; D remains unclear. The CDR3 consists of 12 residues. CDR1 and CDR2 from the germline V gene are SGDLS and YYNGEE. The V gene lost 0 bases and the J gene lost 6 bases, with 5 bases spanning the gap. CDR3 loop: CASSVGGDTQYF. In DNA, the CDR3 is TGTGCCAGCAGCGTAGGTGGGGATACGCAGTATTTT.